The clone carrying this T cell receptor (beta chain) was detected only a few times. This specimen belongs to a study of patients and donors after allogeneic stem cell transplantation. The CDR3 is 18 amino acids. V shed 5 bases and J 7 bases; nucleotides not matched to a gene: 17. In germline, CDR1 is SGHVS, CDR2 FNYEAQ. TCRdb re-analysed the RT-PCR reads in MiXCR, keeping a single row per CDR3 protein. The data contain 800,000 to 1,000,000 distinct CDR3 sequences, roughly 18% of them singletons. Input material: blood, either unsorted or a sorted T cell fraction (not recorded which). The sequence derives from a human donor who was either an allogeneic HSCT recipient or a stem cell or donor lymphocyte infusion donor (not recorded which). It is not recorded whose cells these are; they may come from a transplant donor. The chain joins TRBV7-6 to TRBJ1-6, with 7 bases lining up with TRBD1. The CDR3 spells CASSPRDLRQGWNSPLHF. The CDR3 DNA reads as TGTGCCAGCAGCCCTAGGGACCTCAGACAGGGTTGGAATTCACCCCTCCACTTT.